Described below is a single TCR beta chain sequence and its context. Its antigen remains unknown. The data were produced by immunoSEQ multiplex PCR, yet TCRdb's version contains in-frame clones alone and is incomplete. Here the sample spans roughly 130,000 clones, roughly 91% being singletons. This sample is part of a study of radiation and T cells in renal cell carcinoma. The study's findings and limits: Pretreatment tumor biopsies were lacking, so baseline clonotypes are unknown. From baseline, blood top tumor clonotypes peaked at 2 weeks post-radiation.

Per the germline V gene, CDR1 is DFQATT and CDR2 is SNEGSKA (reference sequence). The CDR3 is made up of 11 amino acids. Time point given: blood 2 weeks post-SBRT. Treatment reported: 15 Gy SBRT to primary tumor, nephrectomy 4 weeks later. This renal cell carcinoma was of the clear cell type. This specimen consisted of blood, obtained from a patient whose treatment included radiotherapy and nephrectomy. The chain joins TRBV20-1 to TRBJ1-2, with 8 bases that match TRBD1. The TCR was taken from a woman between 65 and 79 years old with renal cell carcinoma. The CDR3, as DNA: TGCAGCGCGGACAGGGAGGCTGGCTACACCTTC. Translated: CSADREAGYTF.